A single sample is the source of the 6 T cell receptor beta chains below, sequenced in a study of regulatory and conventional T cells in RAG deficiency. Blood CD4+ CD25-high CD127-low regulatory T cells supplied the genomic DNA template. The repertoire was sequenced with immunoSEQ multiplex PCR; TCRdb's copy has only in-frame clones and lacks some. The profile shows approximately 12,000 clones, less than 95% of them singletons. The data also belong to a second study, concerning regulatory T cells. That source reports: The primer mix had 52 TRBV and 13 TRBJ primers.

The sequencing sample was made of CD127- CD25+ CD4+ Tregs sorted from blood. The origin of the receptors is a human donor in good health.

This sequence joins TRBV5-1 and TRBJ1-2; TRBD1 matches at 8 bases. J was trimmed by 7 bases and V by 0 bases; bases with no gene match: 2. CDR3 size: 13 residues. CDR1 SGHRS and CDR2 YFSETQ come from the germline V gene. CDR3 residues: CASSLAGGGGYTF. The CDR3 coding sequence is TGCGCCAGCAGCTTGGCAGGGGGCGGTGGCTACACCTTC.

The chain is built from TRBV5-1 and TRBJ1-1, with D perhaps matching TRBD1 (6 bases). The CDR3 is 15 amino acids. V lost 2 bases and J lost 1, with 12 bases in between. Per the germline V gene, CDR1 is SGHRS and CDR2 is YFSETQ. The DNA for the CDR3 is TGCGCCAGCAGCTTACCCAGGGGAGCGAACACTGAAGCTTTCTTT. Translating gives CASSLPRGANTEAFF.

The chain links TRBV6-1 to TRBJ2-7, with 7 bases identical to TRBD2. The CDR3 runs to 13 residues. Looked up from germline, CDR1 is MNHNS and CDR2 is SASEGT. Unmatched junction bases numbered 9, after V lost 10 bases and J lost 3 bases. The CDR3 nucleotides read TGTGCCACCCGGGGAGCGGGGAACTACGAGCAGTACTTC. Its protein product is CATRGAGNYEQYF.

In nucleotides, the CDR3 is TGTGCCAGCAGGAAGGGACAGGCCACCTACGAGCAGTACTTC. Its translation is CASRKGQATYEQYF. The chain is built from TRBV2 and TRBJ2-7, with 8 bases aligning to TRBD1. Losses at the gene ends were 6 bases for V and 2 bases for J; bases not matched to a gene: 6. There are 14 residues in the CDR3. CDR1 SNHLY and CDR2 FYNNEI come from the germline V gene. The variable domain in full, completed from reference TRBV2 and TRBJ2-7, reads EPEVTQTPSHQVTQMGQEVILRCVPISNHLYFYWYRQILGQKVEFLVSFYNNEISEKSEIFDDQFSVERPDGSNFTLKIRSTKLEDSAMYFCASRKGQATYEQYFGPGTRLTVT.

This chain connects TRBV6-1 to TRBJ2-7; a weak D match, TRBD2 (6 bases). V was pared by 8 bases and J by 0 bases, with 17 bases between. Germline V gene data show CDR1 as MNHNS and CDR2 as SASEGT. The CDR3 consists of 15 residues. The CDR3 DNA sequence: TGTGCCAGCCCCCCTGGGGGGTCCCACTCCTACGAGCAGTACTTC. Translation: CASPPGGSHSYEQYF.

The chain has TRBV5-1 and TRBJ1-4; TRBD1 aligns across 7 bases. Per the germline V gene, CDR1 is SGHRS and CDR2 is YFSETQ. This CDR3 is 17 amino acids long. V was clipped by 4 bases and J by 2 bases; unmatched bases: 11. CDR3 in DNA: TGCGCCAGCAGCCTGGGGTATACAGGGGTCACTAATGAAAAACTGTTTTTT. Protein product: CASSLGYTGVTNEKLFF.